This T cell receptor (beta chain) was documented in a study of blood T cells in healthy people across ages. For the second PCR, which ran for roughly 7 to 11 cycles, a sample-barcoded 5' primer and a J-beta primer mix were used. TCRdb fed the 5' RACE reads into MiXCR, producing one record per CDR3 protein. Among hundreds of thousands of distinct CDR3 sequences, around 32% were seen once, and the ten largest hold 15%. As to this clonotype: The antigen is unknown. This may arise from a read error, as a much more abundant clone is one base away.

This CDR3 is built from 14 residues. Per germline, CDR1 MNHEY and CDR2 SVGAGI. Study results and limitations: Observed TCR beta diversity per million T cells went down as age went up. This fall followed a roughly linear course with age.

The receptor was isolated from a woman over 75 in good health. Specimen: blood. The chain has TRBV6-5 and TRBJ2-7, with a tentative D call TRBD1 (6 bases). TRBJ2-5 explains the end of the DNA better; the J call may be wrong. CDR3: CASSYSRGWKTQYF. Written as DNA, the CDR3 is TGTGCCAGCAGTTACTCGAGGGGGTGGAAGACCCAGTACTTC.